A selection of T cell receptor beta chains follows, all from one sample in a study of type 1 regulatory T cells. TCRdb fed the reads into MiXCR, producing one record per CDR3 protein. Among about 68,000 distinct CDR3 sequences listed, nearly 65% were seen once. Their specific antigens are unknown. The sequencing input was cultured T cells, either the whole culture or a sorted T cell fraction (not recorded which). The receptors stem from a human donor in good health. CDR3s include the opening cysteine and the closing phenylalanine or tryptophan. A D gene is named only where the DNA matches it firmly. A row's size may be missing; if present it is once, few, many or a size class.

j_gene | d_gene | abundance | v_gene | CDR3aa | CDR3nt
TRBJ2-1 | TRBD1 | NA | TRBV30 | CAWSQQGIISYNEQFF | TGTGCCTGGAGTCAACAGGGGATCATCTCCTACAATGAGCAGTTCTTC
TRBJ1-6 | NA | NA | TRBV12-3/TRBV12-4 | CASSQWGYNSPLHF | TGTGCCAGCAGCCAGTGGGGGTATAATTCACCCCTCCACTTT
TRBJ1-1 | NA | NA | TRBV28 | CASSLPSPGGTGEAFF | TGTGCCAGCAGTTTGCCCTCTCCGGGGGGGACTGGTGAAGCTTTCTTT
TRBJ2-7 | TRBD1 | NA | TRBV5-1 | CASSLGGDRGRLGYEQYF | TGCGCCAGCAGCTTGGGGGGTGACAGGGGGCGATTGGGCTACGAGCAGTACTTC
TRBJ2-7 | TRBD1 | few | TRBV28 | CATQGAPYEQYF | TGTGCCACTCAGGGGGCTCCCTACGAGCAGTACTTC
TRBJ2-7 | NA | few | TRBV25-1 | CASSGPTVGDTEQYF | TGTGCCAGCAGTGGACCGACGGTTGGGGACACCGAGCAGTACTTT
TRBJ2-1 | NA | NA | TRBV20-1 | CSARETPSFEQFF | TGCAGTGCTAGAGAGACCCCCTCCTTCGAGCAGTTCTTC
TRBJ1-2 | TRBD1 | NA | TRBV20-1 | CSVIDRVMNYGYTF | TGCAGTGTTATCGACAGGGTGATGAACTATGGCTACACCTTC
TRBJ2-7 | TRBD2 | NA | TRBV18 | CASSVTGPSGLNNYEQYF | TGTGCCAGCTCCGTCACCGGGCCTAGCGGACTTAATAACTACGAGCAGTACTTC
TRBJ2-2 | NA | few | TRBV5-5 | CASSFRVTGELFF | TGTGCCAGCAGCTTTAGGGTCACCGGGGAGCTGTTTTTT
TRBJ2-3 | NA | NA | TRBV7-2 | CASRRTDTQYF | TGTGCCAGCCGCCGCACAGATACGCAGTATTTT
TRBJ1-2 | NA | NA | TRBV12-3/TRBV12-4 | CASTLGQANYGYTF | TGTGCCAGCACCCTGGGGCAGGCTAACTATGGCTACACCTTC
TRBJ1-1 | NA | NA | TRBV29-1 | CSVGTDGLLKNTEAFF | TGCAGCGTGGGAACGGACGGCCTCTTGAAGAACACTGAAGCTTTCTTT
TRBJ1-2 | NA | few | TRBV7-8 | CASSFDRNYGYTF | TGTGCCAGCAGCTTCGACAGAAACTATGGCTACACCTTC
TRBJ2-3 | NA | NA | TRBV5-1 | CASRLSTDTQYF | TGCGCCAGCCGTCTGAGCACAGATACGCAGTATTTT
TRBJ2-3 | TRBD1 | NA | TRBV12-3/TRBV12-4 | CASSPDRGNSDTQYF | TGTGCCAGCAGCCCGGACAGGGGAAACTCGGATACGCAGTATTTT
TRBJ2-2 | TRBD2 | NA | TRBV6-6 | CASSYTSGGNTGELFF | TGTGCCAGCAGTTATACTAGCGGGGGAAACACCGGGGAGCTGTTTTTT
TRBJ1-5 | NA | NA | TRBV5-5 | CASSLYLQDQPQHF | TGTGCCAGCAGCTTGTATTTACAGGATCAGCCCCAGCATTTT
TRBJ1-2 | TRBD1 | once | TRBV6-2/TRBV6-3 | CASRDAGETGYGNYGYTF | TGTGCCAGCAGGGACGCCGGTGAGACAGGGTATGGGAACTATGGCTACACCTTC
TRBJ2-5 | TRBD2 | NA | TRBV5-5 | CASSKTGTSGIFSQETQYF | TGTGCCAGCAGCAAAACCGGGACTAGCGGGATCTTTTCCCAAGAGACCCAGTACTTC
TRBJ1-1 | NA | few | TRBV5-1 | CASSIGGLNTEAFF | TGCGCCAGCAGTATAGGCGGGTTGAACACTGAAGCTTTCTTT
TRBJ2-3 | NA | NA | TRBV27 | CASSFAGWYRTDTQYF | TGTGCCAGCAGTTTCGCGGGGTGGTACCGCACAGATACGCAGTATTTT
TRBJ1-1 | NA | NA | TRBV29-1 | CSVVRAVNTEAFF | TGCAGCGTTGTCAGGGCCGTGAACACTGAAGCTTTCTTT
TRBJ1-1 | TRBD1 | few | TRBV12-3/TRBV12-4 | CASSLYMGQKAFF | TGTGCCAGCAGTTTATATATGGGACAGAAAGCTTTCTTT
TRBJ2-2 | TRBD2 | medium-sized | TRBV5-1 | CASSEAGSNTGELFF | TGCGCCAGCAGCGAAGCGGGATCGAACACCGGGGAGCTGTTTTTT
TRBJ2-4 | NA | NA | TRBV11-2 | CASSFSERDIQYF | TGTGCCAGCAGCTTCTCTGAGCGGGACATTCAGTACTTC
TRBJ2-5 | NA | few | TRBV18 | CASSLGLGRETQYF | TGTGCCAGCTCACTCGGTCTAGGGCGAGAGACCCAGTACTTC
TRBJ1-4 | NA | NA | TRBV11-2 | CASSLNEKLFF | TGTGCCAGCAGCTTAAATGAAAAACTGTTTTTT
TRBJ2-7 | TRBD1 | NA | TRBV25-1 | CASRHRGLPYEQYF | TGTGCCAGCCGCCACAGGGGGCTTCCCTACGAGCAGTACTTC
TRBJ1-2 | NA | medium-sized | TRBV10-3 | CAISESGGDYGYTF | TGTGCCATCAGTGAGTCGGGGGGCGACTATGGCTACACCTTC
TRBJ2-1 | NA | NA | TRBV20-1 | CSARENEQFF | TGCAGTGCTAGAGAGAATGAGCAGTTCTTC
TRBJ2-2 | NA | NA | TRBV5-5 | CASSRPTSDGVIVTGELFF | TGTGCCAGCAGTCGACCCACGTCTGACGGGGTAATCGTCACCGGGGAGCTGTTTTTT
TRBJ2-5 | TRBD2 | NA | TRBV7-6 | CASSLGTSGQETQYF | TGTGCCAGCAGCTTAGGGACTAGCGGACAAGAGACCCAGTACTTC
TRBJ2-3 | TRBD2 | few | TRBV5-1 | CASSSRLAADTQYF | TGCGCCAGCAGCTCCCGACTAGCGGCAGATACGCAGTATTTT
TRBJ2-1 | TRBD2 | NA | TRBV7-2 | CASSNPGTSGRGTYNEQFF | TGTGCCAGCAGCAACCCAGGGACTAGCGGGAGAGGGACCTACAATGAGCAGTTCTTC
TRBJ2-7 | TRBD1 | few | TRBV4-1 | CASSQDPSGTALGEQYF | TGCGCCAGCAGCCAAGATCCCTCCGGGACAGCGTTGGGCGAGCAGTACTTC
TRBJ2-1 | NA | NA | TRBV7-2 | CASSLGMGRDEQFF | TGTGCCAGCAGCTTAGGGATGGGGCGGGATGAGCAGTTCTTC
TRBJ2-3 | TRBD2 | NA | TRBV6-5 | CASKSGTSTDTQYF | TGTGCCAGCAAAAGCGGGACCTCCACAGATACGCAGTATTTT
TRBJ1-1 | NA | few | TRBV7-9 | CASSPSGLGVTEAFF | TGTGCCAGCAGCCCAAGCGGCCTAGGGGTCACTGAAGCTTTCTTT
TRBJ2-2 | NA | few | TRBV18 | CASSPRTAGELFF | TGTGCCAGCTCACCACGGACAGCCGGGGAGCTGTTTTTT
TRBJ2-5 | TRBD1 | NA | TRBV7-2 | CASSLDRGVQETQYF | TGTGCCAGCAGCTTAGACAGGGGCGTACAAGAGACCCAGTACTTC
TRBJ2-7 | NA | NA | TRBV27 | CASRDTLSYEQYF | TGTGCCAGCAGGGATACGCTTTCCTACGAGCAGTACTTC
TRBJ2-2 | NA | NA | TRBV2 | CASAVLVTSPGELFF | TGTGCCAGCGCCGTGCTGGTTACTAGCCCCGGGGAGCTGTTTTTT
TRBJ1-3 | NA | once | TRBV20-1 | CSARPPGSGNTIYF | TGCAGTGCTAGGCCCCCAGGGTCTGGAAACACCATATATTTT
TRBJ2-7 | NA | NA | TRBV20-1 | CSASKPPSYEQYF | TGCAGTGCTAGTAAACCGCCATCCTACGAGCAGTACTTC
TRBJ2-3 | NA | NA | TRBV30 | CAWSPRTDTQYF | TGTGCCTGGAGTCCCAGAACAGATACGCAGTATTTT
TRBJ2-7 | NA | many | TRBV13 | CASSLGTSKGAEQYF | TGTGCCAGCAGCCTTGGCACATCGAAGGGTGCCGAGCAGTACTTC
TRBJ2-2 | NA | NA | TRBV6-5 | CATIPGARGTGELFF | TGTGCCACCATCCCGGGAGCCCGAGGGACCGGGGAGCTGTTTTTT
TRBJ2-3 | TRBD2 | NA | TRBV29-1 | CSVVSAGGRTDTQYF | TGCAGCGTTGTTTCCGCGGGAGGGCGAACAGATACGCAGTATTTT
TRBJ2-7 | NA | NA | TRBV19 | CASSIAFSYEQYF | TGTGCCAGTAGTATAGCTTTCTCCTACGAGCAGTACTTC
TRBJ2-3 | TRBD2 | NA | TRBV5-1 | CASSLTSGSSDTQYF | TGCGCCAGCAGCTTGACTAGCGGGAGCTCAGATACGCAGTATTTT
TRBJ1-4 | NA | NA | TRBV5-1 | CASSLGDSGPNEKLFF | TGCGCCAGCAGCTTGGGAGACTCAGGGCCGAATGAAAAACTGTTTTTT
TRBJ2-3 | NA | NA | TRBV11-2 | CASSLDRLYTDTQYF | TGTGCCAGCAGCTTAGATCGGCTATACACAGATACGCAGTATTTT
TRBJ2-2 | TRBD2 | NA | TRBV5-4 | CASSQPLAGGTGELFF | TGTGCCAGCAGCCAACCCTTAGCGGGAGGGACCGGGGAGCTGTTTTTT